Below, 27 T cell receptor beta chains from the same sample are listed, as sequenced in a study of technical replicates of blood from a handful of donors. Clones were read by immunoSEQ multiplex PCR, and TCRdb kept only the in-frame ones, dropping some. This sample carries 65,000 to 90,000 clones, around 86% of them seen once, and the ten largest clones take roughly 4.5%. The sequenced sample was PBMCs. Receptors were obtained from a human donor in good health. Some clones in this sample may be carry-over from other donors' samples.

This chain connects TRBV13 to TRBJ2-7; the D gene is possibly TRBD2 (5 bases). This CDR3 has 14 amino acids. V was pared by 5 bases and J by 4 bases, with 15 bases between. CDR1 and CDR2 (germline): PRHDT, FYEKMQ (reference sequence). The CDR3 DNA follows: TGTGCCAGCAGCCCAGGCGGGCTGGGTTACGAGCAGTACTTC. Amino acids: CASSPGGLGYEQYF.

This clone is a singleton in its sample. The chain links TRBV5-1 to TRBJ2-1, with unresolved D. V was trimmed by 0 bases and J by 5 bases, leaving 9 bases between them. The CDR3 has 14 amino acids. CDR1 is SGHRS and CDR2 is YFSETQ in the germline V gene. The CDR3, as DNA: TGCGCCAGCAGCTTGGAATGGCCCCACAATGAGCAGTTCTTC. This codes for CASSLEWPHNEQFF.

The chain employs TRBV13 and TRBJ2-3, with D tentatively TRBD1 (6 bases). Trimming removed 5 bases from V and 4 bases from J, with 13 bases in between. The CDR3 loop spans 14 amino acids. From germline, CDR1 is PRHDT and CDR2 FYEKMQ (reference sequence). The CDR3 DNA follows: TGTGCCAGCAGCACACTTTCAGGGGCAGATACGCAGTATTTT. Protein sequence: CASSTLSGADTQYF.

This chain links TRBV7-2 with TRBJ2-1, with D perhaps TRBD2 (6 bases). Per the germline V gene, CDR1 is SGHTA and CDR2 is FQGNSA. Trimming removed 5 bases at V and 5 bases at J, with 16 bases between. The CDR3 has 15 amino acids. Here the CDR3 DNA reads TGTGCCAGCAGCCTCCCCGGGACTTCAAACAATGAGCAGTTCTTC. The encoded protein is CASSLPGTSNNEQFF.

This chain links TRBV11-2 with TRBJ2-1; D call uncertain. The CDR3 is made up of 16 amino acids. The V gene lost 2 bases and the J gene lost 5 bases, with 16 bases spanning the gap. Germline V lookup: CDR1 SGHAT, CDR2 FQNNGV. The CDR3 spells CASSLISRGPNNEQFF. CDR3 sequence (DNA): TGTGCCAGCAGCTTAATCTCGCGTGGGCCGAACAATGAGCAGTTCTTC.

The chain uses TRBV6-5 and TRBJ1-2; D is unresolved. CDR3 length: 13 amino acids. V was trimmed by 0 bases and J by 14 bases, leaving 16 bases between them. CDR1 and CDR2 (germline): MNHEY, SVGAGI. The CDR3 sequence is CASSYSQRGPSTF. For the CDR3, the DNA is TGTGCCAGCAGTTACTCGCAACGAGGGCCGAGTACCTTC.

V gene TRBV5-1 combines with J gene TRBJ1-5; D is undetermined. V was clipped by 4 bases and J by 1 base, with 12 bases between them. CDR3 size: 15 residues. The germline V gene has CDR1 SGHRS and CDR2 YFSETQ. The CDR3 loop is CASSVTDPSNQPQHF. The CDR3 nucleotides read TGCGCCAGCAGCGTCACAGATCCCAGCAATCAGCCCCAGCATTTT.

The genes are TRBV14 and TRBJ1-2, with D perhaps TRBD1 (6 bases). The germline V gene encodes CDR1 SGHDN and CDR2 FVKESK. The CDR3 is made up of 14 amino acids. The germline V and J ends were trimmed by 4 bases and 4 bases, with 13 bases remaining between them. In DNA form, the CDR3 reads TGTGCCAGCAGCCGGGGGCTGCAACTCTATGGCTACACCTTC. Amino acid sequence: CASSRGLQLYGYTF.

V gene TRBV27 combines with J gene TRBJ2-7; TRBD1 might be the D (5 bases). V was trimmed by 2 bases and J by 4 bases, leaving 9 bases between them. Germline V gives CDR1 MNHEY, CDR2 SMNVEV (reference sequence). CDR3 size: 13 residues. The chain's CDR3 is CASSLVGRYEQYF. The CDR3 bases are TGTGCCAGCAGTTTAGTGGGGCGGTACGAGCAGTACTTC.

This chain connects TRBV9 to TRBJ2-2, with a tentative D call TRBD2 (6 bases). The CDR3 totals 16 residues. V lost 3 bases and J lost 6, with 18 bases in between. Germline CDR1 reads SGDLS; CDR2 reads YYNGEE. This CDR3 reads CASSGGVPGGAGELFF. The CDR3 bases are TGTGCCAGCAGCGGAGGGGTGCCCGGGGGAGCCGGGGAGCTGTTTTTT.

The chain employs TRBV7-2 and TRBJ2-6; no definite D call. The CDR3 extends over 16 amino acids. Between the trimmed V and J ends, which lost 7 bases and 1 base, there was a span of 14 bases. Germline assignment: CDR1 SGHTA and CDR2 FQGNSA. CDR3 residues: CASTYSPQSGANVLTF. The CDR3 bases are TGTGCCAGCACCTACTCCCCGCAATCTGGGGCCAACGTCCTGACTTTC.

The chain employs TRBV7-9 and TRBJ1-1; TRBD1 is a possible D gene (6 bases). The V end lost 5 bases, the J end lost 1 base, and 20 bases lay between the germline ends. The CDR3 sequence is 17 residues long. Germline CDR1 and CDR2: SEHNR and FQNEAQ (reference sequence). The CDR3 loop is CASSPKLGGPPNTEAFF. CDR3 DNA: TGTGCCAGCAGCCCGAAGCTGGGGGGGCCACCGAACACTGAAGCTTTCTTT.

V usage is TRBV7-9 and J usage is TRBJ1-2; D unresolved. The V end was cut by 1 base, the J end by 6 bases, with 6 bases between. This CDR3 spans 12 amino acids. Germline assignment: CDR1 SEHNR and CDR2 FQNEAQ (reference sequence). CDR3 in amino acids: CASSLGLDGYTF. The CDR3 bases are TGTGCCAGCAGCTTAGGACTGGATGGCTACACCTTC.

The CDR3 spells CASSLGTSQETQYF. The CDR3, as DNA: TGTGCCAGCAGCTTAGGGACTAGCCAAGAGACCCAGTACTTC. The chain couples TRBV5-6 to TRBJ2-5; 8 positions match TRBD2. CDR1 SGHDT and CDR2 YYEEEE come from the germline V gene. The CDR3 sequence is 14 residues long. V trimming: 2 bases; J trimming: 1 base; junction bases outside the gene matches: 1.

The genes are TRBV7-2 and TRBJ2-1; 7 nucleotides align to TRBD2. J was trimmed by 9 bases and V by 1 base; bases with no gene match: 9. This CDR3 has 15 residues. Germline CDR1 SGHTA, CDR2 FQGNSA. The CDR3 region is CASSLGLGTMGEQFF. In nucleotides, the CDR3 is TGTGCCAGCAGCTTAGGTTTAGGGACTATGGGTGAGCAGTTCTTC.

The gene calls are TRBV7-2 and TRBJ2-5, with a weak D call TRBD2 (6 bases). V dropped 1 base and J dropped 1 base, with 7 bases sitting between them. This CDR3 region has 14 residues. The germline V gene has CDR1 SGHTA and CDR2 FQGNSA. CDR3 sequence reads: CASSLGGAQETQYF. The CDR3 nucleotides are TGTGCCAGCAGCTTAGGCGGGGCCCAAGAGACCCAGTACTTC. The complete variable domain, with remaining parts taken from reference TRBV7-2 and TRBJ2-5, reads GAGVSQSPSNKVTEKGKDVELRCDPISGHTALYWYRQSLGQGLEFLIYFQGNSAPDKSGLPSDRFSAERTGGSVSTLTIQRTQQEDSAVYLCASSLGGAQETQYFGPGTRLLVL.

The chain uses TRBV25-1 and TRBJ2-1, with a tentative D call TRBD1 (7 bases). V was cut by 2 bases and J by 3 bases, with 11 bases left in between. The germline gives CDR1 MGHDK, CDR2 SYGVNS. CDR3 length: 15 residues. CDR3 DNA sequence: TGTGCCAGCAGTGAAAACAGGGGACTCTACAATGAGCAGTTCTTC. As protein: CASSENRGLYNEQFF.

The chain carries TRBV7-2 and TRBJ1-4; 7 bases line up with TRBD1. The trim removed 4 bases at V and 7 bases at J, leaving 6 bases unmatched. This CDR3 has 14 residues. CDR1 and CDR2 from the germline V gene are SGHTA and FQGNSA. For the CDR3, the DNA is TGTGCCAGCAGCTCTAACAGGGGCGGTGAAAAACTGTTTTTT. Protein product: CASSSNRGGEKLFF. The full variable domain, rest sourced from reference TRBV7-2 and TRBJ1-4, is GAGVSQSPSNKVTEKGKDVELRCDPISGHTALYWYRQSLGQGLEFLIYFQGNSAPDKSGLPSDRFSAERTGGSVSTLTIQRTQQEDSAVYLCASSSNRGGEKLFFGSGTQLSVL.

This chain joins TRBV2 and TRBJ1-1, with TRBD1 as a possible D gene (5 bases). V was clipped by 5 bases and J by 2 bases, with 9 bases between them. In germline, CDR1 is SNHLY, CDR2 FYNNEI. This CDR3 region has 13 residues. The CDR3 is CASSYRPNTEAFF. The CDR3 DNA sequence: TGTGCCAGCAGTTACAGGCCAAACACTGAAGCTTTCTTT.

This chain uses TRBV5-1 with TRBJ2-3; TRBD2 might be the D (6 bases). The germline gives CDR1 SGHRS, CDR2 YFSETQ. Trimming removed 4 bases at V and 3 bases at J, with 15 bases between. CDR3 length equals 15 residues. CDR3 sequence (DNA): TGCGCCAGCAGCACGGAGGGGATGTTGACAGATACGCAGTATTTT. This sequence encodes CASSTEGMLTDTQYF.

The sample holds a few counts of this clone. The V gene is TRBV6-5, the J gene TRBJ2-3, with TRBD2 as a possible D gene (6 bases). Germline V gene lookup returns CDR1 MNHEY and CDR2 SVGAGI. This CDR3 contains 15 residues. Trimming removed 6 bases from V and 0 bases from J, with 13 bases in between. The CDR3 spells CASSLAGTSTDTQYF. CDR3 nucleotide sequence: TGTGCCAGCAGCCTGGCAGGGACTAGCACAGATACGCAGTATTTT.

In its sample, this clone was seen once. The chain combines TRBV6-6 with TRBJ1-3; 7 nucleotides match TRBD1. V lost 4 bases, J lost 3 bases, and 6 bases stayed unmatched. The CDR3 is 15 residues long. Germline values: CDR1 MNHNY, CDR2 SVGAGI (reference sequence). The CDR3 spells CASSSTGERGNTIYF. In nucleotides, the CDR3 is TGTGCCAGCAGTTCTACAGGGGAACGTGGAAACACCATATATTTT.

V usage is TRBV4-3 and J usage is TRBJ1-1; D uncertain. The CDR3 contains 15 residues. V gave up 1 base and J gave up 1 base, with 10 bases separating them. Germline assignment: CDR1 LGHNA and CDR2 YSLEER. The CDR3 bases are TGCGCCAGCAGCCAAGCTGGGCCCAAGAACACTGAAGCTTTCTTT. Translated, it gives CASSQAGPKNTEAFF.

As to this clone: Other nucleotide sequences in the sample specify the same CDR3. The chain has TRBV5-1 and TRBJ2-1, with TRBD2 matching 7 bases. The junction had 5 bases not matched to a gene; V was cut back by 4 bases and J by 4 bases. CDR3 size: 14 residues. From germline, CDR1 is SGHRS and CDR2 YFSETQ. The CDR3 DNA sequence: TGCGCCAGCAGCGCCTCCGGGGGGTACAATGAGCAGTTCTTC. Translation: CASSASGGYNEQFF.

This rearrangement joins TRBV18 to TRBJ1-4; maybe TRBD1 (5 bases). The CDR3 sequence is 15 residues long. V lost 1 base and J 8 bases, leaving 14 bases between the germline ends. Looked up from germline, CDR1 is KGHSH and CDR2 is LQKENI. CDR3 coding DNA: TGTGCCAGCTCACCACGGCCGGACAAGGGAGAAAAACTGTTTTTT. Protein sequence: CASSPRPDKGEKLFF.

The chain links TRBV7-9 to TRBJ2-7; D is perhaps TRBD2 (6 bases). Germline V lookup: CDR1 SEHNR, CDR2 FQNEAQ (reference sequence). Trimming took off 2 bases at V and 7 bases at J, with 21 bases between the two ends. The CDR3 totals 16 residues. The CDR3 region has the DNA TGTGCCAGCAGCTTATACGGCGGGAAACACTACGTAGAGCAGTACTTC. Translated, it gives CASSLYGGKHYVEQYF. Together with reference TRBV7-9 and TRBJ2-7, the CDR3 gives the full variable domain: DTGVSQNPRHKITKRGQNVTFRCDPISEHNRLYWYRQTLGQGPEFLTYFQNEAQLEKSRLLSDRFSAERPKGSFSTLEIQRTEQGDSAMYLCASSLYGGKHYVEQYFGPGTRLTVT.

The chain is built from TRBV15 and TRBJ2-5; D unresolved. The germline V gene has CDR1 LNHNV and CDR2 YYDKDF (reference sequence). V was shortened by 0 bases and J by 2 bases, with 10 bases between the two germline ends. The CDR3 contains 15 residues. This CDR3 reads CATSRESVLQETQYF. The CDR3, as DNA: TGTGCCACCAGCAGAGAGTCGGTATTACAAGAGACCCAGTACTTC. Full variable domain (missing parts from reference TRBV15 and TRBJ2-5): DAMVIQNPRYQVTQFGKPVTLSCSQTLNHNVMYWYQQKSSQAPKLLFHYYDKDFNNEADTPDNFQSRRPNTSFCFLDIRSPGLGDTAMYLCATSRESVLQETQYFGPGTRLLVL.